The present T cell receptor beta chain was sequenced within a study of T-cell reconstitution after alpha-beta-depleted transplantation in children. This clonotype was counted a few times. The TCRbeta library was prepared with unique molecular identifiers. TCRdb passed the PCR reads through MiXCR, listing each CDR3 protein once. The table shows 580,000 or so distinct CDR3 sequences, with 20% to 25% occurring only once. Between the trimmed V and J ends, which lost 1 base and 7 bases, there was a span of 13 bases. The CDR3 has 13 amino acids. Looked up from germline, CDR1 is SQVTM and CDR2 is ANQGSEA. The sequence derives from a boy less than two years old who had a stem cell transplant for acute myeloid leukemia, so the T cells may come from the graft donor. The chain joins TRBV29-1 to TRBJ1-1; a weak D match, TRBD1 (6 bases). The source was PBMCs, mostly from graft donor cells, collected 360 days after TCRalphabeta/CD19-depleted stem cell transplant. CDR3: CSVEGVGGGEAFF. For the CDR3, the DNA is TGCAGCGTTGAAGGCGTAGGGGGGGGTGAAGCTTTCTTT.